The clone carrying this TCR beta chain was detected only a few times. CDR1 is MNHNS and CDR2 is SASEGT in the germline V gene. This CDR3 contains 15 residues. Trimming took 5 bases from V and 2 from J, leaving 14 bases between them. TCRdb's table, derived via immunoSEQ multiplex PCR, lists solely in-frame clones and lacks some. The data show 35,000 or so clones, roughly four fifths seen once. This specimen comes from a study of OX40 agonist ivuxolimab in advanced cancers. This sequence was found in an adult with an advanced solid tumor such as melanoma, head and neck, liver or kidney cancer. The chain has TRBV6-1 and TRBJ2-3; no definite D call. The starting material was CD4+ or CD8+ T cells sorted from blood, obtained in a trial of the OX40 agonist ivuxolimab. In DNA, the CDR3 is TGTGCCAGCAGTCCCCTCACGGGCCCCACAGATACGCAGTATTTT. It yields the protein CASSPLTGPTDTQYF.